This TCR beta chain emerged from a study of shared clonotypes between healthy human individuals. V shed 2 bases and J shed 13 bases, with 12 bases lying between them. The CDR3 is made up of 13 amino acids. Germline V CDR1 and CDR2: MNHEY, SVGAGI. Sequencing was performed with immunoSEQ multiplex PCR; in TCRdb, only in-frame clones are kept and a portion is missing. The sample yields around 690,000 clones, 80% to 95% seen once. The rearrangement uses TRBV6-5 and TRBJ1-6; D unresolved. Material: memory CD8+ T cells from PBMCs. Subset: CD45RO+ cells pooled with CCR7-negative TemRA cells. The TCR originated in a young man in good health. Some clones in this sample may be carry-over from other donors' samples. DNA of the CDR3: TGTGCCAGCAGTTACGGCGTCCCGGCGCCCCTCCACTTT. This codes for CASSYGVPAPLHF.